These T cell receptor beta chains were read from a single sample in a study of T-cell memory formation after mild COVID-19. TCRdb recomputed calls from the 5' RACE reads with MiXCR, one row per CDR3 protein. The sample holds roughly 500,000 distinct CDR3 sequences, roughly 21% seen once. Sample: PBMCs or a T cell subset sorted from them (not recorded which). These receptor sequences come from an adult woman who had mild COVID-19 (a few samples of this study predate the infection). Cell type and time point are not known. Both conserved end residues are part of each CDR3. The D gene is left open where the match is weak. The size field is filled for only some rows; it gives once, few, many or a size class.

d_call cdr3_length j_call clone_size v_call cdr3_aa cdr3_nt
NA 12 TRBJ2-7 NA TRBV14 CASSYGTHEQYF TGTGCCAGCAGTTACGGGACTCACGAGCAGTACTTC
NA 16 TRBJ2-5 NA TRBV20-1 CSARVFGGRSQETQYF TGCAGTGCTAGAGTCTTTGGAGGACGGAGCCAAGAGACCCAGTACTTC
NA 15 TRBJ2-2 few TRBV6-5 CASRGGQTGTGELFF TGTGCCAGCAGGGGGGGACAGACGGGCACCGGGGAGCTGTTTTTT
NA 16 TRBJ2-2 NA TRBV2 CASSDRRRGVTGELFF TGTGCCAGCAGTGACCGACGGAGAGGGGTCACCGGGGAGCTGTTTTTT
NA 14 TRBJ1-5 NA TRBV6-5 CASSNGIRNQPQHF TGTGCCAGCAGCAACGGGATTCGCAATCAGCCCCAGCATTTT
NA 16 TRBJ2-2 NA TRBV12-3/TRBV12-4 CASSFNSGLNTGELFF TGTGCCAGCAGTTTCAATAGCGGCTTGAACACCGGGGAGCTGTTTTTT
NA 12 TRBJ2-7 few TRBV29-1 CSVVAAAYEQYF TGCAGCGTTGTAGCGGCCGCCTACGAGCAGTACTTC
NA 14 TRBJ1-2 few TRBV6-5 CASSYSRGNYGYTF TGTGCCAGCAGTTACTCGAGGGGGAACTATGGCTACACCTTC
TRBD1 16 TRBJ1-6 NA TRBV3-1 CASSHYTGGYNSPLHF TGTGCCAGCAGCCATTACACAGGGGGCTATAATTCACCCCTCCACTTT
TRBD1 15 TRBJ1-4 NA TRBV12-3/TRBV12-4 CASSPQQGIAEKLFF TGTGCCAGCAGTCCCCAACAGGGGATCGCTGAAAAACTGTTTTTT
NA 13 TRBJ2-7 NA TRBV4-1 CASSQDIPYEQYF TGCGCCAGCAGCCAAGATATCCCCTACGAGCAGTACTTC
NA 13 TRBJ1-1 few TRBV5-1 CASSARGLTEAFF TGCGCCAGCAGCGCGCGGGGACTGACTGAAGCTTTCTTT
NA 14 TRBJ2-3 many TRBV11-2 CASSLFGSSDTQYF TGTGCCAGCAGCTTATTCGGGTCGAGTGATACGCAGTATTTT
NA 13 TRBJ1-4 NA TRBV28 CASSFIRGEKLFF TGTGCCAGCAGTTTTATCAGGGGAGAAAAACTGTTTTTT
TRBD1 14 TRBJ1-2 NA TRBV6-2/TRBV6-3 CASTFRGRSNGYTF TGTGCCAGCACGTTCAGGGGGCGGAGTAATGGCTACACCTTC
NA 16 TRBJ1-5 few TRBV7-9 CASSSVGAGNNQPQHF TGTGCCAGCAGCTCAGTTGGGGCAGGGAACAATCAGCCCCAGCATTTT
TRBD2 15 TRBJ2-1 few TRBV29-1 CSVDSSGRGKNEQFF TGCAGCGTTGATTCTAGCGGGAGGGGTAAAAATGAGCAGTTCTTC
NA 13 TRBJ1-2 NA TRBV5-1 CASSLGPIDGYTF TGCGCCAGCAGCTTGGGTCCGATTGACGGCTACACCTTC
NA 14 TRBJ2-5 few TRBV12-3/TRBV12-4 CASGMDRRQETQYF TGTGCCAGCGGGATGGACAGACGACAAGAGACCCAGTACTTC
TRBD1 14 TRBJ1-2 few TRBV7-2 CASSSRTGDYGYTF TGTGCCAGCAGCTCGAGAACAGGGGACTATGGCTACACCTTC
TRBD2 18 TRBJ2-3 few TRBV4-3 CASSQVVPSGVSTDTQYF TGCGCCAGCAGCCAAGTAGTCCCTAGCGGGGTTAGCACAGATACGCAGTATTTT
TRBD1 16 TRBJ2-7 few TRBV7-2 CASSSGSRTGGYEQYF TGTGCCAGCAGCTCAGGGTCTCGGACAGGGGGCTACGAGCAGTACTTC
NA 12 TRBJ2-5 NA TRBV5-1 CASSLGHGTQYF TGCGCCAGCAGCTTGGGCCATGGGACCCAGTACTTC
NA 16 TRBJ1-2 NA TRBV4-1 CASSQPRQTLNYGYTF TGCGCCAGCAGCCAGCCCCGACAGACTCTTAACTATGGCTACACCTTC
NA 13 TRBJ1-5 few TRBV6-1 CASIRSFNQPQHF TGTGCCAGCATTCGAAGCTTCAATCAGCCCCAGCATTTT
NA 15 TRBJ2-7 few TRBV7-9 CASSPGRTLAYEQYF TGTGCCAGCAGCCCCGGCAGGACCCTTGCCTACGAGCAGTACTTC